This T cell receptor (beta chain) was recorded in a study of spatial heterogeneity in lung cancer. Study results and caveats: One measure, the expanded intratumoral alpha and beta TCR count, tracked tumor mutation counts. Alpha chain coverage of tumor T cells was estimated at approximately 7.5%, and beta chain coverage at around 13%. Expanded TCR counts, ubiquitous and regional, correlated respectively with ubiquitous and regional nonsynonymous mutation counts.

The time point is: sample taken at primary tumor resection. The study sequenced unsorted whole RNA from tumor, nontumor lung or frozen PBMC. Remarks on this clonotype: Its matching antigen is unknown.

Germline V gene data show CDR1 as LNHDA and CDR2 as SQIVND (reference sequence). This CDR3 is built from 14 residues. Trimming removed 2 bases at V and 7 bases at J, with 12 bases between. Every TCR cDNA molecule carried a tag that served as a unique molecular identifier. From the 5' RACE reads, TCRdb called clonotypes with MiXCR, one entry per CDR3 protein. The sample shows approximately 18,000 distinct CDR3 sequences, around 5% of them seen only once. The TCR was taken from a female donor with early-stage non-small cell lung cancer. This rearrangement joins TRBV19 to TRBJ2-1; no firm D call. Sequencing was performed on lung tumor tissue, taken at surgery. CDR3 residues: CASSILFVGNEQFF. The CDR3 nucleotides are TGTGCCAGTAGTATACTATTTGTTGGGAATGAGCAGTTCTTC.